This T cell receptor beta chain is from a study of blood T cell repertoires in COVID-19. Study background: Samples taken during acute and convalescent COVID-19 were collected in the United States, Italy and Spain.

The CDR3 spans 15 residues. The V gene lost 0 bases and the J gene lost 0 bases, with 6 bases spanning the gap. Germline V gene data show CDR1 as MNHNY and CDR2 as SVGAGI (reference sequence). In the study's own analysis: Reference gene primer amplification in the assay estimated nucleated cell counts. Repertoires were generated with immunoSEQ multiplex PCR, while TCRdb's copy carries only in-frame clones and drops some. Clone size and the V and J calls come from that table; the DNA yielded D and trimming. Here the sample spans 150,000 to 200,000 clones, more than 75% being singletons. This clone was detected only once. Within the sample, other DNA sequences also encode this same CDR3.

The rearrangement joins TRBV6-6 to TRBJ1-5, with unresolved D. Sequencing used peripheral blood. This receptor was identified in a woman in her 70s with acute or convalescent COVID-19. The CDR3, as DNA: TGTGCCAGCAGTTACTCCGGGGATAGCAATCAGCCCCAGCATTTT. Protein product: CASSYSGDSNQPQHF.